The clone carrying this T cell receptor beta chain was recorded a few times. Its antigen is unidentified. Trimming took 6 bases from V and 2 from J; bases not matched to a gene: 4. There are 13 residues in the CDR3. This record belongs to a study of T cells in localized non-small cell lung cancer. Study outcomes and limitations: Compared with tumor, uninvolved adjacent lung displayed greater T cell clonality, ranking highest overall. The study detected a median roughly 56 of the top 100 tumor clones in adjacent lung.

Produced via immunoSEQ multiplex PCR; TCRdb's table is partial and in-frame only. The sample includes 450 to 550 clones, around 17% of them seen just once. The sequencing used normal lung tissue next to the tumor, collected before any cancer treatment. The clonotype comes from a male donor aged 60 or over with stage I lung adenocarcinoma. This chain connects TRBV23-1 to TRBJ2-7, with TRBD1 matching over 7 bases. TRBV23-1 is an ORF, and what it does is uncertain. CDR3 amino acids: CASSMGQPYEQYF. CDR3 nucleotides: TGCGCCAGCAGCATGGGACAGCCCTACGAGCAGTACTTC.